This entry describes one T cell receptor beta chain. The target of this receptor is not known. Base quality data are lacking; no much larger clone is found one base away. The data belong to a study of shared clonotypes between healthy human individuals (dated by TCRdb to 2018 to 2021). For the wider study: A few men and a couple of women, aged 18 to 49 years, made up the cohort. For each donor, CD4 naive and CD4 memory were each run on three plates, CD8 naive on two plates, and CD8 memory on one plate. To estimate repertoire size and how much clonotype sharing occurs between individuals, the study deeply sequenced the blood TCR repertoires of several healthy adults. Libraries were prepared and TCR repertoires were sequenced by different laboratories using diverse techniques, in order to increase sequencing depth and limit assay-specific biases. Per donor, leukapheresis produced somewhere between about 0.85 and 9.5 billion PBMCs.

Overall study results and their limits: The small number of donors limited the genetic and exposure-history diversity represented. Pairwise subsampling indicated that sequencing depth was expected to affect the degree of clonotype sharing among donors. Compared with non-shared clonotypes, clonotypes shared by all four sorted-subset donors had higher generation probabilities. Roughly 5.2% of naive CD4, 3.5% of naive CD8, about 2.4% of memory CD4, and roughly 0.4% of memory CD8 clonotypes were shared across several donors. Incomplete sequencing was indicated by rarefaction of sorted-subset datasets, despite the large sequencing depth. Naive subsets generally had larger estimated clonotype richness than memory subsets. Sampling was restricted to blood, and TCR repertoires in tissues likely differ from the TCR repertoires found in blood.

The donors were healthy, HIV-negative adults with no recently reported acute infections or vaccinations. Every donor was a Caucasian adult residing in Nashville, Tennessee, USA. Magnetic negative selection was used to enrich CD4+ T cells, after which naive cells were positively selected on CD45RA and the negative fraction became the memory subset. Blood was collected by leukapheresis, and PBMCs were isolated by Ficoll-Histopaque density gradient centrifugation and then cryopreserved in liquid nitrogen vapor phase. Analytical flow cytometry was used to check the purity and quantity of every magnetically sorted T cell population. Genomic DNA was isolated from every sorted fraction and measured by UV absorbance on a Nanodrop 2000c. TCR CDR3 regions were amplified from genomic DNA by multiplex PCR using the deep immunoSEQ assay. Extracted genomic DNA from each cell subset was distributed evenly across all wells of several immunoSEQ 96-well plates, and each plate was treated as a replicate. For sorted subsets, each replicate PCR was loaded with around 200 ng genomic DNA, equivalent to 25,000 to 30,000 T cell genomes. Purified libraries were measured with a Qubit 3.0 fluorometer, size-checked on a Bioanalyzer 2100, and measured again with the KAPA Library Quantification kit. A separate single-read 150-cycle Illumina NextSeq 550 flow cell was used to sequence each immunoSEQ 96-well plate. On the authors' methods: Because the immunoSEQ output held only junctional sequences and lacked quality scores, the filtering could not match the filtering applied to full-length reads. Sequences were annotated with PyIR, a Python wrapper for IgBLAST v1.9, using IMGT germline references to assign V/J genes and CDR3. Any read was removed if the V/J assignment was weak (E-value above 1e-6), the CDR3 was missing, or the read contained stop codons, out-of-frame junctions, or ambiguous translated residues. V3J clonotypes were defined as sequences sharing an identical inferred V gene, J gene, and CDR3 amino acid sequence. Percentage overlap between repertoires was calculated by dividing the number of shared unique clonotypes by the size of the smaller repertoire. Three approaches were used to assess repertoire richness: RTK rarefaction, the Chao1 estimator, and Recon v2.1 estimates of unobserved clonotypes. Generation probabilities were computed with OLGA for all TCRbeta clonotypes obtained by the gDNA method from several donors. In its TCRdb copy, this immuneACCESS table keeps in-frame sequences only and misses some clones. Where compared with another copy, unresolved V genes explain less than half of these, and the others have no known cause. The DNA gave D and trimming, while V, J and clone size come from that table. Present in this sample are 2 million to 2.5 million clones, roughly 90% of which were seen just once. The top ten clonotypes cover roughly 0.34% of the sample.

The TCR sequence derives from a young man in good health. Some clones in this sample may be carry-over from other donors' samples. Sequenced material: naive CD4+ T cells from PBMCs. The cell subset or site label, as the study defines it: CD45RA+ positively selected.

The CDR3 reads CASSPGQAKETQYF. The sequence in DNA is TGCGCCAGCAGCCCTGGACAGGCTAAAGAGACCCAGTACTTC. The rearrangement joined TRBV5-1 to TRBJ2-5; 7 bases in the middle match TRBD1. V ends up 4 bases short and J 3 bases short, with an unmatched junction base count of 6. The CDR3 runs 14 amino acids, cysteine and phenylalanine included. Only CDR3 DNA is held: 42 bases, read in frame from base 1. Taken from the germline V gene, the CDR1 and CDR2 loops are SGHRS and YFSETQ. Reference TRBV5-1 and TRBJ2-5 genes cover what lies past the CDR3, so the full variable domain is KAGVTQTPRYLIKTRGQQVTLSCSPISGHRSVSWYQQTPGQGLQFLFEYFSETQRNKGNFPGRFSGRQFSNSRSEMNVSTLELGDSALYLCASSPGQAKETQYFGPGTRLLVL.